Included here is one T cell receptor beta chain sequence, with context. Germline V gene lookup returns CDR1 SQVTM and CDR2 ANQGSEA. The V gene end was trimmed by 6 bases and the J gene end by 1 base; junction bases not matched to a gene: 4. This CDR3 has 15 residues. This entry belongs to a study of T cells in Graves' hyperthyroidism and ophthalmopathy. Researchers took RNA transcripts and amplified the TCR beta CDR3 regions from them. Primed by the HTBI set, a first-round RT-PCR was run on the TCR CDR3. TCRdb reanalysed the multiplex PCR reads using MiXCR and keeps one entry per CDR3 protein. The sample records 660,000 or so distinct CDR3 sequences, about 45% being singletons.

The chain combines TRBV29-1 with TRBJ2-5; 14 bases are a match to TRBD2. Sequencing was performed on peripheral blood or thyroid tissue (not recorded which). The source of this sequence is an adult man with Graves' disease, either hyperthyroidism or ophthalmopathy (not recorded which). The CDR3 nucleotides are TGCAGCGTCCGGACTAGCGGGGGGCCCCAAGAGACCCAGTACTTC. This gives the protein CSVRTSGGPQETQYF.